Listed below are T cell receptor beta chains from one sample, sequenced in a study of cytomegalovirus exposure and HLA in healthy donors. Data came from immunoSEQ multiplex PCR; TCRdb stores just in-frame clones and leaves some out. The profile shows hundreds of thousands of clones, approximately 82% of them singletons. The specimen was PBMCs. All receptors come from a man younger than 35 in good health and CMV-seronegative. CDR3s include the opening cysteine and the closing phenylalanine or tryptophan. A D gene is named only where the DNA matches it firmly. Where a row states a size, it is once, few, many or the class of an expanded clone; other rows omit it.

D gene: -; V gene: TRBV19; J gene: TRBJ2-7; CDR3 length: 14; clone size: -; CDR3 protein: CASSLSTASYEQYF; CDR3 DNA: TGTGCCAGTAGTCTATCGACAGCGAGCTACGAGCAGTACTTC
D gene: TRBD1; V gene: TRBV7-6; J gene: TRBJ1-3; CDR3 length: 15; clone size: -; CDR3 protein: CASSLGGTGRNTIYF; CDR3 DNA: TGTGCCAGCAGCTTAGGTGGGACAGGGCGAAACACCATATATTTT
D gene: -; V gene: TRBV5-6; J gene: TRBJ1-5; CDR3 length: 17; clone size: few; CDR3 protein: CASSLLSGGYSNQPQHF; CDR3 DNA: TGTGCCAGCAGCTTGCTTTCGGGGGGGTATAGCAATCAGCCCCAGCATTTT
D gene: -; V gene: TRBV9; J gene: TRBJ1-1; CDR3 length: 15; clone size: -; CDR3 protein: CASSPHPRGNTEAFF; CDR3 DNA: TGTGCCAGCAGCCCTCACCCCCGGGGGAACACTGAAGCTTTCTTT
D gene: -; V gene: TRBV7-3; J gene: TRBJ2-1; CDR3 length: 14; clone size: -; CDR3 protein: CASSLSVHRDEQFF; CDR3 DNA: TGTGCCAGCAGCTTAAGTGTTCACCGGGATGAGCAGTTCTTC
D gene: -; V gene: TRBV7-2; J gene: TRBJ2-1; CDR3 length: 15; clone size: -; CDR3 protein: CASSLEDSSYNEQFF; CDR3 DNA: TGTGCCAGCAGCTTAGAAGACTCCTCCTACAATGAGCAGTTCTTC
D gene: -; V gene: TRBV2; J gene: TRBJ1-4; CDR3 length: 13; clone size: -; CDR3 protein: CASVRRANEKLFF; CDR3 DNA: TGTGCCAGCGTCAGACGGGCTAATGAAAAACTGTTTTTT
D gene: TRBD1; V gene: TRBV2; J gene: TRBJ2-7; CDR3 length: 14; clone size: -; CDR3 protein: CASSRQGPSYEQYF; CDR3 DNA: TGTGCCAGCAGTAGACAGGGCCCTTCCTACGAGCAGTACTTC
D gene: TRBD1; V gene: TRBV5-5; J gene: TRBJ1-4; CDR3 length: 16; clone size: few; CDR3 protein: CASSLDAGTGREKLFF; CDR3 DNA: TGTGCCAGCAGCTTGGATGCCGGGACAGGGAGAGAAAAACTGTTTTTT
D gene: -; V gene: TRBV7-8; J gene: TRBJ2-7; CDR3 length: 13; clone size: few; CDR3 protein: CASSSPGSYEQYF; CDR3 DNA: TGTGCCAGCAGCTCGCCGGGAAGCTACGAGCAGTACTTC
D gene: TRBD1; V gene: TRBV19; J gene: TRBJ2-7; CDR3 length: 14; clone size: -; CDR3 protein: CASSWAGTGYEQYF; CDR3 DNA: TGTGCCAGTAGTTGGGCCGGGACAGGCTACGAGCAGTACTTC
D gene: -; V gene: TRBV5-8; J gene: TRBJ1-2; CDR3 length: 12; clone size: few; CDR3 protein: CASSSQVYGYTF; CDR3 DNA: TGTGCCAGCAGCTCACAGGTTTACGGCTACACCTTC
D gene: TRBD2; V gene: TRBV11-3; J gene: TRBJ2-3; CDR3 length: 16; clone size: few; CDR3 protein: CASSWGRRELPDTQYF; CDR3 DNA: TGTGCCAGCAGCTGGGGTAGGCGGGAGTTACCAGATACGCAGTATTTT
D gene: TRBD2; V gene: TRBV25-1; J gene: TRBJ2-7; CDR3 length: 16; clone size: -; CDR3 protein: CASSEVFGSGAYEQYF; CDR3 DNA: TGTGCCAGCAGTGAAGTGTTTGGTAGCGGGGCCTACGAGCAGTACTTC
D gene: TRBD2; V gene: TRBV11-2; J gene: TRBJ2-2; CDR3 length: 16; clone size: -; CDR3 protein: CASSSISGRATGELFF; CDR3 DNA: TGTGCCAGCAGCTCCATTAGCGGGAGGGCCACCGGGGAGCTGTTTTTT
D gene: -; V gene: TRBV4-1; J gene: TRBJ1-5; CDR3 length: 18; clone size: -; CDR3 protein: CASSQDMVVRGSNQPQHF; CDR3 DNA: TGCGCCAGCAGCCAAGATATGGTAGTCCGCGGGAGCAATCAGCCCCAGCATTTT
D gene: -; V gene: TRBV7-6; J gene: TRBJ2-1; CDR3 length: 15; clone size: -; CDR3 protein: CASSLGRELYNEQFF; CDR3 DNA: TGTGCCAGCAGCTTAGGTCGGGAGCTCTACAATGAGCAGTTCTTC
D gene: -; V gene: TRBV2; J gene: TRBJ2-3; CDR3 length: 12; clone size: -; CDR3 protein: CASTLARDTQYF; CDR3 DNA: TGTGCCAGCACACTAGCAAGAGATACGCAGTATTTT
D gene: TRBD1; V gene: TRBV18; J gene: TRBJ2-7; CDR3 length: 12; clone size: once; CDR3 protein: CASSMDRDEQYF; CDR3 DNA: TGTGCCAGCTCTATGGACAGGGACGAGCAGTACTTC
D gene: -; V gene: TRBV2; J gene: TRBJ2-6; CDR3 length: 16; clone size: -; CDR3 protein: CASSVGQTPGANVLTF; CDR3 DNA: TGTGCCAGCAGCGTGGGACAAACCCCTGGGGCCAACGTCCTGACTTTC
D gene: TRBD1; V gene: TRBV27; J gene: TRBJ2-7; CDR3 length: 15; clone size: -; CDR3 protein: CASRYPGQGAYEQYF; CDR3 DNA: TGTGCCAGCAGGTACCCGGGACAGGGTGCCTACGAGCAGTACTTC
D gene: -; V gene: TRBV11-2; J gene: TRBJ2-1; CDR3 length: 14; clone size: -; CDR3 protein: CASSLAWSVNEQFF; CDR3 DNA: TGTGCCAGCAGCTTAGCATGGTCAGTCAATGAGCAGTTCTTC
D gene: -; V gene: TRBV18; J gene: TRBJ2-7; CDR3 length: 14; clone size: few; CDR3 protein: CASSSAGQNYEQYF; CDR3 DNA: TGTGCCAGCTCATCGGCGGGACAGAACTACGAGCAGTACTTC
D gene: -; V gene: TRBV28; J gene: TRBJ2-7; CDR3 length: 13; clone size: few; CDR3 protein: CASSTPASYEQYF; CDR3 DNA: TGTGCCAGCAGTACCCCTGCGTCCTACGAGCAGTACTTC
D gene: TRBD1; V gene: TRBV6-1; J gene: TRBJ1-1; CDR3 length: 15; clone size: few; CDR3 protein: CASSHQTGSGTEAFF; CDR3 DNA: TGTGCCAGCAGTCATCAGACAGGGAGCGGCACTGAAGCTTTCTTT
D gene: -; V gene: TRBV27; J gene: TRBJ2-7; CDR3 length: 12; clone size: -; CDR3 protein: CASSAGPNEQYF; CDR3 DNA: TGTGCCAGCAGTGCGGGACCTAACGAGCAGTACTTC
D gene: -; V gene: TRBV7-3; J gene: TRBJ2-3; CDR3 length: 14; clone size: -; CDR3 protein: CASSLFTTGVTQYF; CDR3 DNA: TGTGCCAGCAGCCTTTTTACGACGGGAGTTACGCAGTATTTT
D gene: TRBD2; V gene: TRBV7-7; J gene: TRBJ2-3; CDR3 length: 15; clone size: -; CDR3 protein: CASSPGRGRSDTQYF; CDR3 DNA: TGTGCTAGCAGCCCTGGGAGGGGTAGGTCAGATACGCAGTATTTT
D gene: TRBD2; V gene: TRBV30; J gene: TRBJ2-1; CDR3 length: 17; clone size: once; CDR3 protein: CAWSEGTSGWVYNEQFF; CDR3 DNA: TGTGCCTGGAGTGAAGGGACTAGCGGGTGGGTTTACAATGAGCAGTTCTTC
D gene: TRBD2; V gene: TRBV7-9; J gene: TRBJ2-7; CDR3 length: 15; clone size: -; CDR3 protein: CASTPTSASPYEQYF; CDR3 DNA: TGTGCCAGCACCCCGACTAGCGCGTCACCCTACGAGCAGTACTTC
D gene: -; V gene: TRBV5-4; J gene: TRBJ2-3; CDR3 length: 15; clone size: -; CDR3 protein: CASSPEGLPTDTQYF; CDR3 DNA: TGTGCCAGCAGTCCTGAGGGACTCCCCACAGATACGCAGTATTTT
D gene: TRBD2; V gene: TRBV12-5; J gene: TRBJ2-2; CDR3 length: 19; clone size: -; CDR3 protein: CASGPISPRLAGGLGELFF; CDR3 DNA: TGTGCTAGTGGTCCAATATCCCCCCGACTAGCGGGAGGGCTCGGGGAGCTGTTTTTT
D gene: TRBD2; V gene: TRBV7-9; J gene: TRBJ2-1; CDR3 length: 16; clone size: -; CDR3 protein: CASSSRSGIGGDEQFF; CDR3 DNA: TGTGCCAGCAGCTCGCGGAGCGGGATTGGAGGGGATGAGCAGTTCTTC
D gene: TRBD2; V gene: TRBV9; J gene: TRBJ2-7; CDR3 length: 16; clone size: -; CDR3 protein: CASSPGTSGSLYEQYF; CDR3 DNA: TGTGCCAGCAGCCCCGGGACTAGCGGGAGCCTCTACGAGCAGTACTTC
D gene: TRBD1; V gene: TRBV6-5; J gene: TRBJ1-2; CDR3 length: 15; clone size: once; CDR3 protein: CASSKPGQGNYGYTF; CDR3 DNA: TGTGCCAGCAGTAAACCGGGACAGGGAAACTATGGCTACACCTTC
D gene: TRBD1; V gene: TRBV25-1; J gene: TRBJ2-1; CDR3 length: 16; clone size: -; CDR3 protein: CASSAWTGTSYNEQFF; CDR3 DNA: TGTGCCAGCAGTGCTTGGACAGGAACCTCCTACAATGAGCAGTTCTTC
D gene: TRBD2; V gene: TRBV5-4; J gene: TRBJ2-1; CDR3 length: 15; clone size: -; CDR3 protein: CASSGGTSVYNEQFF; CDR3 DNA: TGTGCCAGCAGCGGCGGGACTAGCGTTTACAATGAGCAGTTCTTC
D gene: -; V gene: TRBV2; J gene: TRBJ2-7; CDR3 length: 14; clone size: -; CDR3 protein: CASTRQGGIYEQYF; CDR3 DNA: TGTGCCAGCACTAGGCAGGGAGGTATCTACGAGCAGTACTTC
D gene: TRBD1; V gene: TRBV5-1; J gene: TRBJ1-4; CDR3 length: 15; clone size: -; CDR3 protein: CASSKTGGANEKLFF; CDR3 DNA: TGCGCCAGCAGCAAAACAGGGGGTGCTAATGAAAAACTGTTTTTT
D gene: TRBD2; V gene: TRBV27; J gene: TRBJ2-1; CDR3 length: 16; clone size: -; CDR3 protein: CASSSTGTSLYNEQFF; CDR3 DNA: TGTGCCAGCAGTTCGACCGGGACTAGCCTCTACAATGAGCAGTTCTTC
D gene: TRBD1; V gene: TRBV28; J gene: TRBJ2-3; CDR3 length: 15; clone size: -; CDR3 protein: CASSLFPGQGDTQYF; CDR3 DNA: TGTGCCAGCAGTTTGTTCCCGGGACAGGGGGATACGCAGTATTTT
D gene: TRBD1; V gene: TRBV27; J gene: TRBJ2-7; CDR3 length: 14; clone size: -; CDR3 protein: CASSPWDRDYEQYF; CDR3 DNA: TGTGCCAGCAGTCCCTGGGACAGAGACTACGAGCAGTACTTC
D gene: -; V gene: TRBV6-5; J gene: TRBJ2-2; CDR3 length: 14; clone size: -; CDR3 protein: CASSGHGGTGELFF; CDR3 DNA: TGTGCCAGCAGCGGACACGGCGGCACCGGGGAGCTGTTTTTT
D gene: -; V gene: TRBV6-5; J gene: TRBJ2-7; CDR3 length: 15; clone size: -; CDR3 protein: CASSYSRDRTYEQYF; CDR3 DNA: TGTGCCAGCAGTTACTCGCGAGACAGAACTTACGAGCAGTACTTC
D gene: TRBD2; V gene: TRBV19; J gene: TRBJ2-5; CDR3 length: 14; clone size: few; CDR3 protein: CASSPRAGGETQYF; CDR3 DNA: TGTGCCAGTAGCCCTCGGGCGGGAGGAGAGACCCAGTACTTC